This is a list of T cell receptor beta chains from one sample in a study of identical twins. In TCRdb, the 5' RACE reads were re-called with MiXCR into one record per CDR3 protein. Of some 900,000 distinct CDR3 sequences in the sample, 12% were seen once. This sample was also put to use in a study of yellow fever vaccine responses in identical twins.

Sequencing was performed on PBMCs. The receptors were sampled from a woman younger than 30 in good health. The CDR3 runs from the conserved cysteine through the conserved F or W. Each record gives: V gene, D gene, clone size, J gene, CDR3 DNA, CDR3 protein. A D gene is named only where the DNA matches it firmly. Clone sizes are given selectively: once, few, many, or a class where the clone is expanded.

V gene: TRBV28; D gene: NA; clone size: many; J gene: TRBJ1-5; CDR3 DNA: TGTGCCAGCAGCACTACAGGGTACAATCAGCCCCAGCATTTT; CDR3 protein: CASSTTGYNQPQHF
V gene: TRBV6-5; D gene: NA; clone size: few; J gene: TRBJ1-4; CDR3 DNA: TGTGCCAGCAGTTACGGACAGTTTAATGAAAAACTGTTTTTT; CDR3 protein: CASSYGQFNEKLFF
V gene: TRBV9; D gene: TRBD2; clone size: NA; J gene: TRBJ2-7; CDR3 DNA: TGTGCCAGCAGCGTAGCTGGCGGGACTAGGAGCTACGAGCAGTACTTC; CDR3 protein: CASSVAGGTRSYEQYF
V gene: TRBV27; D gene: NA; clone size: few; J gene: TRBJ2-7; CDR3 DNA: TGTGCCAGCAGTTCCGAGGGGCTCTCCTACGAGCAGTACTTC; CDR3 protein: CASSSEGLSYEQYF
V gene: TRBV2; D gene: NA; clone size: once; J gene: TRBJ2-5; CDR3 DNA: TGTGCCAGCAGTGACCCTTTAGGGGCAGAGACCCAGTACTTC; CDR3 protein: CASSDPLGAETQYF
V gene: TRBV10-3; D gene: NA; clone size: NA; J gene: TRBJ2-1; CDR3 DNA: TGTGCCATCAGTTCCTGGAGTCATAGCGGTCGGTCCTACAATGAGCAGTTCTTC; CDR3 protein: CAISSWSHSGRSYNEQFF
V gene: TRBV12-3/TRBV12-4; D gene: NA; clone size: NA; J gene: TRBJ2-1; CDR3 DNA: TGTGCCAGCAGTCGTTCGAATAAGCAGTTCTTC; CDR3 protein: CASSRSNKQFF
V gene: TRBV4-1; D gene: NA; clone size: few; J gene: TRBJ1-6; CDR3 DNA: TGCGCCAGCAGCCAAGCTTTTCCGGGACCGGGGGATTCACCCCTCCACTTT; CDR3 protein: CASSQAFPGPGDSPLHF
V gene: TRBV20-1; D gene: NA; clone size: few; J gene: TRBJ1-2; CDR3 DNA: TGCAGTGCTAGAGACACGGACTATGGCTACACCTTC; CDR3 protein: CSARDTDYGYTF
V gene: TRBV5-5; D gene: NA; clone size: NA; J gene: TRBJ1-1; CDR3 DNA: TGTGCCAGCAGCTTGGCCGGGGTAAGAGCTTTCTTT; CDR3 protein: CASSLAGVRAFF
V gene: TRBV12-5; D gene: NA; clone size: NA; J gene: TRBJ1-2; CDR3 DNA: TGTGCTAGTGGTCTCTCCACGAGCTATGGCTACACCTTC; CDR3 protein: CASGLSTSYGYTF
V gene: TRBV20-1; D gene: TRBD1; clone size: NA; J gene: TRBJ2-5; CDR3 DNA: TGCAGTGCTAGCACGTTAACGATGGGACAGGGCGGAGGGAGGCTCCAAGAGACCCAGTACTTC; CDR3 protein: CSASTLTMGQGGGRLQETQYF
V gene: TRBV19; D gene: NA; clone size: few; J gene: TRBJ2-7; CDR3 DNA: TGTGCCAGTAGTATAGCAGGGATGAGCTACGAGCAGTACTTC; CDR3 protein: CASSIAGMSYEQYF
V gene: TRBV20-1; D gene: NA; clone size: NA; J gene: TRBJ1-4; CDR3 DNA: TGCAGTGCTAGAGAGATTAGCCGATCTAATGAAAAACTGTTTTTT; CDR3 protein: CSAREISRSNEKLFF
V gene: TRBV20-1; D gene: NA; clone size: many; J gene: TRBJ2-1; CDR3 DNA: TGCAGTGCCGCGGGCCCCTCCTACAATGAGCAGTTCTTC; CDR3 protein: CSAAGPSYNEQFF
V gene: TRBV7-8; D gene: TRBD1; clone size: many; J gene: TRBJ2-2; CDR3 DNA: TGTGCCAGCAGCTTAACCAGGACAGGGGAGAACACCGGGGAGCTGTTTTTT; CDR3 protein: CASSLTRTGENTGELFF
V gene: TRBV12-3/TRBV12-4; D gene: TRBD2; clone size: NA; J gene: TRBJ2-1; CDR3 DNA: TGTGCCAGCAAAGACCGACTAGCGGGACGTCCTCGCTCCTACAATGAGCAGTTCTTC; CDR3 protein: CASKDRLAGRPRSYNEQFF
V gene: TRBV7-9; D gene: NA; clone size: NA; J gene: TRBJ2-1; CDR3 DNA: TGTGCCAGCAGCTTAGAAGATACCCACAATGAGCAGTTCTTC; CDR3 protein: CASSLEDTHNEQFF
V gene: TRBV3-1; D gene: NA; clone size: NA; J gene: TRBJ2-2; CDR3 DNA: TGTGCCAGCAGCCAAGATGTGTATTCTTCGAACACCGGGGAGCTGTTTTTT; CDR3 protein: CASSQDVYSSNTGELFF
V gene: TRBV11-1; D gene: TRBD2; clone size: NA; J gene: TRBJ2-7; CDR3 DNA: TGTGCCAGCAGCTTAGGACCGGGACTAGCGGGACCCTCCTACGAGCAGTACTTC; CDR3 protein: CASSLGPGLAGPSYEQYF
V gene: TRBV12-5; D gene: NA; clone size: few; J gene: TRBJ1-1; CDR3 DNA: TGTGCTAGTGGTTTAGGGAGCAGAGAAGCTTTCTTT; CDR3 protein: CASGLGSREAFF
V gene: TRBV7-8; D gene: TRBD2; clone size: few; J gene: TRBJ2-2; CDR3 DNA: TGTGCCAGCAGCGCCCGGACTAGCGTAAACACCGGGGAGCTGTTTTTT; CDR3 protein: CASSARTSVNTGELFF
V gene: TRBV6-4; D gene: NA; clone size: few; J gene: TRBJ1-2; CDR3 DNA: TGTGCCAGCAGTCGAAACGTTAACTATGGCTACACCTTC; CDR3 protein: CASSRNVNYGYTF
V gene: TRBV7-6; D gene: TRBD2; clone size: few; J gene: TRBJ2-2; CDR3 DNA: TGTGCCAGCAGCTTTACAGCGGGGCGATACACCGGGGAGCTGTTTTTT; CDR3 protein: CASSFTAGRYTGELFF
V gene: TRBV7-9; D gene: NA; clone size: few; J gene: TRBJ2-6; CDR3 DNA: TGTGCCAGCAGCTTTTCGGGGTCTTCTGGGGCCAACGTCCTGACTTTC; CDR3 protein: CASSFSGSSGANVLTF
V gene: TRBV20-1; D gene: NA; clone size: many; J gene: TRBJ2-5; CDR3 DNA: TGCAGTGCTAGGGGGCAGGGTCCAGAGACCCAGTACTTC; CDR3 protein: CSARGQGPETQYF
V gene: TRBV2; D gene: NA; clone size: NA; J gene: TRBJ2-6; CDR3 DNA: TGTGCCAGCCTCCGGAGGACACCTGGGGCCAACGTCCTGACTTTC; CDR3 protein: CASLRRTPGANVLTF
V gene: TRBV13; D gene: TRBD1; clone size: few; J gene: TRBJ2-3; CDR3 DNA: TGTGCCAGCAGTTACCGGGACAGGGGGCGCGGCACAGATACGCAGTATTTT; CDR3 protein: CASSYRDRGRGTDTQYF
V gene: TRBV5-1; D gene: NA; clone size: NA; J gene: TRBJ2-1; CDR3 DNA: TGCGCCAGCAGCTTGGAGTGGTCCTACAATGAGCAGTTCTTC; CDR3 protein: CASSLEWSYNEQFF
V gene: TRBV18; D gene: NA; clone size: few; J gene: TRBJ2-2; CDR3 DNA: TGTGCCAGCTCACCACGGAGAGGGCCCACCGGGGAGCTGTTTTTT; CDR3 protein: CASSPRRGPTGELFF
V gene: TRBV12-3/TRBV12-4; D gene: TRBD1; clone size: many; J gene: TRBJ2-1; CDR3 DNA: TGTGCCAGCAGTTCGACGGACAGGGTCTGGCACAATGAGCAGTTCTTC; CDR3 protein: CASSSTDRVWHNEQFF
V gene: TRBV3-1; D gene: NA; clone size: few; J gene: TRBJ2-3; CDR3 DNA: TGTGCCAGCAGCCAAGGAGGGCTACTAGTCACAGATACGCAGTATTTT; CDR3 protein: CASSQGGLLVTDTQYF
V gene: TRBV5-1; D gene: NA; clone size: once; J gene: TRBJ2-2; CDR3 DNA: TGCGCCAGCAGCGCAGGGAACTCGGGCGGGGAGCTGTTTTTT; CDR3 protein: CASSAGNSGGELFF
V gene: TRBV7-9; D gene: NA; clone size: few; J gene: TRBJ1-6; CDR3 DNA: TGTGCCAGCAGGGTCTCAACTAATTCACCCCTCCACTTT; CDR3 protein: CASRVSTNSPLHF